This TCR beta chain was retrieved from a study of T-cell reconstitution after alpha-beta-depleted transplantation in children. Germline loops: CDR1 MNHEY, CDR2 SMNVEV (reference sequence). The CDR3 sequence is 14 residues long. The V gene lost 4 bases and the J gene lost 1 base, with 11 bases spanning the gap. TCRbeta library construction was performed incorporating unique molecular identifiers. From the PCR reads, TCRdb called clonotypes with MiXCR, one entry per CDR3 protein. The sample has some 500,000 distinct CDR3 sequences, roughly 18% seen once. This sequence originates from a human donor who donated a stem cell graft to a child with acute lymphoblastic leukemia. This chain uses TRBV27 with TRBJ2-7; D uncertain. Source: PBMCs from the stem cell graft donor, taken from the stem cell graft. The DNA of the CDR3 is TGTGCCAGCAGTTCGATTGCAGGATCCTACGAGCAGTACTTC. Translating gives CASSSIAGSYEQYF.